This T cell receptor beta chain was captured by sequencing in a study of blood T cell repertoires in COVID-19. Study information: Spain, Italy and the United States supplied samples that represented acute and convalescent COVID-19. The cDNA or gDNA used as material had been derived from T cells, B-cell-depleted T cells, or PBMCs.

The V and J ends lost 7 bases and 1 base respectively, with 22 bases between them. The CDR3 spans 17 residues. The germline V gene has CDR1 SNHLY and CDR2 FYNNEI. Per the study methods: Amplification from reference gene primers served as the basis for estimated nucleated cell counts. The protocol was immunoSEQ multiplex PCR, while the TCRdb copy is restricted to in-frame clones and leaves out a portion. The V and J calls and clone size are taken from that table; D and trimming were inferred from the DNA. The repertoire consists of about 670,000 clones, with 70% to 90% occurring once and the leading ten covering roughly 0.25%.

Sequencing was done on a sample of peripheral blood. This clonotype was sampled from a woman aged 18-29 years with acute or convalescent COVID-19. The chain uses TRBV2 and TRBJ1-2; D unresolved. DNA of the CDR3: TGTGCCAGCACCGGGGTTGGAGGAGTGGGGATTAACTATGGCTACACCTTC. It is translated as CASTGVGGVGINYGYTF.